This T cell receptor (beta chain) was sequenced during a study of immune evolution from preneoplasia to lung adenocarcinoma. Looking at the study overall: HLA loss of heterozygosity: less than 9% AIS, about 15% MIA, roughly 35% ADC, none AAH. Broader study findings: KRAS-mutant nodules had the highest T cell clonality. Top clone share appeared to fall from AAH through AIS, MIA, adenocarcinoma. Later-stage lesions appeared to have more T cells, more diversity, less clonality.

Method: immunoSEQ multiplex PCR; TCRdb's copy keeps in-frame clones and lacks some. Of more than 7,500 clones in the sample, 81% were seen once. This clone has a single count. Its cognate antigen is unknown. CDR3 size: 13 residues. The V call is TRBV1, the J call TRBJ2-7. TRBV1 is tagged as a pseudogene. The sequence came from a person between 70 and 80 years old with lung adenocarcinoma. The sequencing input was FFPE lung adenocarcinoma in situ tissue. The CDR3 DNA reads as TGCACCAGCAGCCAACCCCTGGCCTACGAGCAGTACTTC. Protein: CTSSQPLAYEQYF.